This TCR beta chain stems from a study of shared clonotypes between healthy human individuals. The V end was cut by 2 bases, the J end by 0 bases, with 2 bases between. Germline V gives CDR1 SGHDT, CDR2 YYEEEE. The CDR3 length is 12 residues. Method: immunoSEQ multiplex PCR; TCRdb's copy keeps in-frame clones and lacks some. The table records 780,000 or so clones, over 55% of them present only once. Concerning this clone itself: What it binds is not known.

Notes on the study in general: Non-shared clonotypes showed lower generation probabilities than clonotypes common to all four donors.

CD45RA+ naive and CD45RA-negative memory subsets were separated from CD4+ cells. This chain links TRBV5-6 with TRBJ1-1; D not resolved. What was sequenced was memory CD4+ T cells sorted from blood. The subset is: CD45RA-negative fraction. The origin of this receptor is a woman aged 30 to 39 in good health. The chain's CDR3 is CASSFMNTEAFF. The DNA for the CDR3 is TGTGCCAGCAGCTTTATGAACACTGAAGCTTTCTTT.